One and the same sample provided the 27 T cell receptor beta chains below, sequenced in a study of cytomegalovirus exposure and HLA in healthy donors. 13 Jbeta primers and 60 Vbeta primers were used for the PCR. The method was immunoSEQ multiplex PCR; TCRdb's version includes in-frame clones alone and lacks a portion of them. Of fewer than 250,000 clones in the sample, just over 75% are singletons; the top ten hold under 0.8%. Sequenced: PBMCs. These receptors were collected from a young man in good health and CMV-seronegative.

Concerning this clone itself: This CDR3 is also generated by other DNA sequences in the sample. J is TRBJ1-1 and V is TRBV10-3; no definite D call. This CDR3 comprises 13 residues. V gave up 2 bases and J gave up 2 bases, with 6 bases separating them. Germline assignment: CDR1 ENHRY and CDR2 SYGVKD. CDR3 bases: TGTGCCATCAGTGAGGGCGGAAACACTGAAGCTTTCTTT. Translated: CAISEGGNTEAFF.

As DNA, the CDR3 is TGCAGTGCTAGCCCGGACACTGAAGCTTTCTTT. The encoded protein is CSASPDTEAFF. The chain employs TRBV20-1 and TRBJ1-1; D gene unclear. Per the germline V gene, CDR1 is DFQATT and CDR2 is SNEGSKA (reference sequence). V lost 3 bases, J lost 3 bases, and 5 bases lay in between. This CDR3 contains 11 residues.

This chain uses TRBV28 with TRBJ2-7; 11 bases agree with TRBD1. Germline V CDR1 and CDR2: MDHEN, SYDVKM. CDR3 length: 16 residues. The V gene end was trimmed by 4 bases and the J gene end by 3 bases; junction bases not matched to a gene: 8. The CDR3 protein is CASSSFTGTGGYEQYF. Here the CDR3 DNA reads TGTGCCAGCAGTTCTTTCACCGGGACAGGGGGCTACGAGCAGTACTTC.

The chain couples TRBV7-8 to TRBJ2-7, with D hard to call. With 5 bases removed from V and 4 bases from J, the gap between germline ends came to 9 bases. Germline values: CDR1 SGHVS, CDR2 FQNEAQ. The CDR3 loop spans 12 amino acids. The CDR3 nucleotides read TGTGCCAGCAGCCCCCTCGGGTACGAGCAGTACTTC. As protein: CASSPLGYEQYF. Based on the CDR3 plus reference TRBV7-8 and TRBJ2-7, the full variable domain is GAGVSQSPRYKVAKRGQDVALRCDPISGHVSLFWYQQALGQGPEFLTYFQNEAQLDKSGLPSDRFFAERPEGSVSTLKIQRTQQEDSAVYLCASSPLGYEQYFGPGTRLTVT.

The V call is TRBV2, the J call TRBJ2-5; 8 bases are a match to TRBD1. This CDR3 contains 15 residues. Per the germline V gene, CDR1 is SNHLY and CDR2 is FYNNEI. J lost 5 bases, V lost 0 bases, and 5 bases had no gene match. This chain's CDR3 is CASSEARQGYETQYF. The DNA for the CDR3 is TGTGCCAGCAGTGAAGCGAGACAGGGGTACGAGACCCAGTACTTC.

In the case of this clone: Sequence at one end of the junction differs from germline and may be a read error. The chain joins TRBV7-7 to TRBJ2-5, with 8 bases matching TRBD1. Germline CDR1 is SSHAT and CDR2 is FNYEAQ (reference sequence). This CDR3 has 13 residues. DNA for the CDR3: TGTGCTAGCAGCTCCAACAGGGGGGAGACCCAGTACTTC. Translating it yields CASSSNRGETQYF.

The genes are TRBV19 and TRBJ1-1, with D uncertain. The V end was cut by 1 base, the J end by 2 bases, with 8 bases between. CDR1 and CDR2 from the germline V gene are LNHDA and SQIVND (reference sequence). The CDR3 is 14 residues long. The CDR3 is CASSIGGVNTEAFF. As DNA, the CDR3 is TGTGCCAGTAGTATAGGAGGCGTTAACACTGAAGCTTTCTTT. Complete variable domain (other parts from reference TRBV19 and TRBJ1-1): DGGITQSPKYLFRKEGQNVTLSCEQNLNHDAMYWYRQDPGQGLRLIYYSQIVNDFQKGDIAEGYSVSREKKESFPLTVTSAQKNPTAFYLCASSIGGVNTEAFFGQGTRLTVV.

This sequence joins TRBV10-3 and TRBJ1-2; D possibly corresponds to TRBD1 (5 bases). V was trimmed by 6 bases and J by 2 bases, leaving 13 bases between them. The germline CDR1 and CDR2 sequences are ENHRY and SYGVKD. The CDR3 spans 14 residues. The CDR3 nucleotides read TGTGCCATCAGGGAGGGGAGGTCGAACTATGGCTACACCTTC. Its translation: CAIREGRSNYGYTF.

V and J are TRBV28 and TRBJ1-2; a possible D gene is TRBD1 (5 bases). The CDR3 length is 16 residues. CDR1 and CDR2 (germline): MDHEN, SYDVKM. V was cut by 1 base and J by 0 bases, with 12 bases left in between. The CDR3, as DNA: TGTGCCAGCAGTTTATACGGGGGAGGCTCTAACTATGGCTACACCTTC. Amino acid sequence: CASSLYGGGSNYGYTF.

This chain links TRBV18 with TRBJ1-2, with D unresolved. Per germline, CDR1 KGHSH and CDR2 LQKENI. There are 12 residues in the CDR3. Trimming left V 6 bases short and J 3 bases short, with 8 bases between. The CDR3 DNA reads as TGTGCCAGCTCCCAACAGTACTATGGCTACACCTTC. It specifies CASSQQYYGYTF.

In its sample, this clone was seen a few times. The gene calls are TRBV6-6 and TRBJ2-3; no clear D. CDR1 is MNHNY and CDR2 is SVGAGI in the germline V gene (reference sequence). The V and J ends lost 0 bases and 2 bases respectively, with 12 bases between them. CDR3 length: 16 residues. In nucleotides, the CDR3 is TGTGCCAGCAGTTACTCCTTACAGATTTCCACAGATACGCAGTATTTT. Its protein is CASSYSLQISTDTQYF.

A note on this clone: One end of the junction is discordant with germline, which a read error may explain. This chain links TRBV6-5 with TRBJ1-1; D ambiguous. CDR3 length equals 14 residues. In germline, CDR1 is MNHEY, CDR2 SVGAGI. The CDR3 loop reads CASSYSAVNTGAFF. DNA of the CDR3: TGTGCCAGCAGTTACTCGGCGGTGAACACTGGAGCTTTCTTT.

CDR3 amino acids: CASSDLRQYLTYEQYF. DNA of the CDR3: TGTGCCAGCAGTGATCTCCGACAGTACCTAACCTACGAGCAGTACTTC. The rearrangement uses TRBV2 and TRBJ2-7; a possible D gene is TRBD1 (5 bases). The germline gives CDR1 SNHLY, CDR2 FYNNEI. The CDR3 runs 16 residues. The ends were cut back, 3 bases at V and 2 bases at J, with 17 bases in the middle.

The CDR3 sequence is CASSKEAGGLNEQYF. The CDR3 DNA reads as TGTGCCAGCAGCAAAGAGGCGGGGGGGCTTAACGAGCAGTACTTC. The V call is TRBV21-1, the J call TRBJ2-7; the table names TRBD2, a call not compared with the DNA. TRBV21-1 is a pseudogene locus. This CDR3 region has 15 residues.

The gene calls are TRBV6-5 and TRBJ2-1; the match to TRBD2 covers 10 bases. Losses at the gene ends were 7 bases for V and 4 bases for J; bases not matched to a gene: 4. Per the germline V gene, CDR1 is MNHEY and CDR2 is SVGAGI. The CDR3 loop spans 14 amino acids. The CDR3 loop reads CASTRTSGYNEQFF. CDR3 nucleotide sequence: TGTGCCAGCACCCGGACTAGCGGATACAATGAGCAGTTCTTC.

This chain links TRBV19 with TRBJ2-3, with 9 bases identical to TRBD2. The CDR3 totals 14 residues. J was trimmed by 2 bases and V by 8 bases; bases with no gene match: 5. The germline CDR1 and CDR2 sequences are LNHDA and SQIVND (reference sequence). The CDR3 protein is CASGLASYTDTQYF. CDR3 nucleotides: TGTGCCAGTGGACTAGCGAGTTACACAGATACGCAGTATTTT.

The rearrangement joins TRBV4-2 to TRBJ1-5, with 7 bases that match TRBD1. V shed 7 bases and J 4 bases; nucleotides not matched to a gene: 16. Germline CDR1 reads LGHNA; CDR2 reads YNFKEQ. This CDR3 has 17 residues. CDR3 amino acids: CASTLNPTTGTNQPQHF. The CDR3 DNA follows: TGTGCCAGCACCCTAAACCCTACGACAGGGACGAATCAGCCCCAGCATTTT.

The chain combines TRBV14 with TRBJ2-7; weak D call: TRBD1 (6 bases). Trimming stripped 3 bases from V and 2 bases from J, with 20 bases between. Germline-derived CDR1 and CDR2 are SGHDN and FVKESK. This CDR3 is 17 amino acids long. This chain's CDR3 is CASSQDSRGIMAYEQYF. The CDR3 DNA reads TGTGCCAGCAGCCAGGACTCCAGGGGTATTATGGCCTACGAGCAGTACTTC.

The chain's CDR3 is CASSQETLLAGVADTQYF. The CDR3 coding sequence is TGTGCCAGCAGCCAAGAAACCCTACTAGCGGGAGTAGCAGATACGCAGTATTTT. This chain uses TRBV14 with TRBJ2-3, with 11 bases lining up with TRBD2. The germline CDR1 and CDR2 sequences are SGHDN and FVKESK. The CDR3 totals 18 residues. After removal of 0 bases from V and 4 bases from J, the junction contained 9 bases not matched to a gene.

J is TRBJ2-5 and V is TRBV19; TRBD1 aligns across 9 bases. The V and J ends lost 7 bases and 5 bases, in that order; junction bases with no gene match: 8. The CDR3 runs to 14 residues. Germline-derived CDR1 and CDR2 are LNHDA and SQIVND (reference sequence). The chain's CDR3 is CASTATGGEETQYF. In nucleotides, the CDR3 is TGTGCCAGTACCGCTACAGGGGGCGAGGAGACCCAGTACTTC.

Concerning this clone itself: The same CDR3 is also encoded by other DNA sequences in this sample. CDR3 sequence: CSVEGVGTGEETQYF. The CDR3 bases are TGCAGCGTTGAGGGGGTCGGGACAGGGGAGGAGACCCAGTACTTC. The chain uses TRBV29-1 and TRBJ2-5, with 10 bases identical to TRBD1. J was trimmed by 5 bases and V by 3 bases; bases with no gene match: 9. The CDR3 has 15 residues. Germline V lookup: CDR1 SQVTM, CDR2 ANQGSEA.

There are a few counts of this clone. The chain couples TRBV6-5 to TRBJ2-1, with 7 bases matching TRBD1. Germline CDR1 and CDR2: MNHEY and SVGAGI. Trimming took 4 bases from V and 2 from J; bases not matched to a gene: 5. The CDR3 runs to 15 residues. The CDR3 nucleotides read TGTGCCAGCAGTTCCGGACAGGTAACCTACAATGAGCAGTTCTTC. This sequence encodes CASSSGQVTYNEQFF.

The chain combines TRBV6-1 with TRBJ2-2, with D maybe TRBD1 (5 bases). Trimming removed 3 bases from V and 6 bases from J, with 11 bases in between. Germline lookup yields CDR1 MNHNS and CDR2 SASEGT. The CDR3 length is 14 residues. The CDR3 DNA sequence: TGTGCCAGCAGTGACAGCTACAGGTCCGGGGAGCTGTTTTTT. Encoded protein: CASSDSYRSGELFF.

The chain has TRBV5-4 and TRBJ1-4, with 7 bases aligning to TRBD1. V gave up 3 bases and J gave up 5 bases; unmatched junction bases: 4. There are 14 residues in the CDR3. Germline assignment: CDR1 SGHNT and CDR2 YYREEE (reference sequence). CDR3 nucleotides: TGTGCCAGCAGCTCGGGACAGCCGAATGAAAAACTGTTTTTT. It codes for CASSSGQPNEKLFF. Using reference TRBV5-4 and TRBJ1-4 for the parts outside the CDR3, the full variable domain is ETGVTQSPTHLIKTRGQQVTLRCSSQSGHNTVSWYQQALGQGPQFIFQYYREEENGRGNFPPRFSGLQFPNYSSELNVNALELDDSALYLCASSSGQPNEKLFFGSGTQLSVL.

The chain couples TRBV5-1 to TRBJ2-5; the match to TRBD1 covers 8 bases. The CDR3 sequence is 13 residues long. After removal of 3 bases from V and 5 bases from J, the junction contained 3 bases not matched to a gene. Germline V gene data show CDR1 as SGHRS and CDR2 as YFSETQ. The CDR3 loop is CASSSTGEETQYF. The CDR3 nucleotides are TGCGCCAGCAGCTCGACAGGGGAGGAGACCCAGTACTTC.

CDR3 nucleotides: TGTGCCAGCAGCTTGGACAGGGTGAAGTGTCAGCCCCAGCATTTT. This codes for CASSLDRVKCQPQHF. This chain joins TRBV13 and TRBJ1-5, with TRBD1 identical over 8 bases. V shed 3 bases, J shed 6 bases, and the junction held 7 bases outside the gene matches. Germline values: CDR1 PRHDT, CDR2 FYEKMQ (reference sequence). CDR3 length: 15 residues. Using reference TRBV13 and TRBJ1-5 for the parts outside the CDR3, the full variable domain is AAGVIQSPRHLIKEKRETATLKCYPIPRHDTVYWYQQGPGQDPQFLISFYEKMQSDKGSIPDRFSAQQFSDYHSELNMSSLELGDSALYFCASSLDRVKCQPQHFGDGTRLSIL.

This chain's CDR3 is CASSPSRPVHGEKLFF. DNA of the CDR3: TGTGCCAGCAGTCCTTCCCGACCCGTTCACGGGGAAAAACTGTTTTTT. V gene TRBV27 combines with J gene TRBJ1-4; D is uncertain. Per germline, CDR1 MNHEY and CDR2 SMNVEV (reference sequence). The CDR3 runs to 16 residues. The V gene lost 5 bases and the J gene lost 8 bases, with 21 bases spanning the gap.